These T cell receptor beta chains were read from a single sample in a study of radiotherapy plus CTLA-4 blockade in lung cancer. This table comes from immunoSEQ multiplex PCR, and its TCRdb copy is limited to in-frame clones, with some not included. Seen here are about 87,000 clones, approximately 86% observed once, and the top ten hold 16%. The specimen was peripheral blood, collected from a patient treated with radiotherapy plus ipilimumab. Every receptor here comes from a human donor with non-small cell lung cancer that progressed on radiotherapy plus ipilimumab. Both conserved end residues are part of each CDR3. Fields, in order: clone size, V gene, J gene, CDR3 protein. Clone size is not always given. Where it is, it says once, few, many or a class for expanded clones.

>NA|TRBV12-5|TRBJ1-2
CASGLPGSLSYGYTF
>NA|TRBV4-3|TRBJ2-6
CASHSGANVLTF
>NA|TRBV7-3|TRBJ2-7
CASSSSRRRSYEQYF
>NA|TRBV5-4|TRBJ1-6
CASSSPDRGHNSPLHF
>NA|TRBV4-3|TRBJ2-7
CASSQDGGTGVLAEQYF
>NA|TRBV4-2|TRBJ2-1
CASRGARRGVINEQFF
>few|TRBV18|TRBJ2-7
CASSPQSVNEQYF
>NA|TRBV7-9|TRBJ2-3
CASSLPQGTDTQYF
>NA|TRBV29-1|TRBJ2-5
CSADRGRQETQYF
>NA|TRBV5-1|TRBJ2-3
CASSYRPPSLSDTQYF
>NA|TRBV5-1|TRBJ2-7
CASSLVDRTTDEQYF
>NA|TRBV5-4|TRBJ2-2
CASVGRESGTGELFF
>NA|TRBV6-5|TRBJ1-1
CASSLGPDTEAFF
>NA|TRBV28|TRBJ2-1
CASSLLGDEQFF
>NA|TRBV29-1|TRBJ1-5
CSVDGQGDQPQHF
>NA|TRBV7-2|TRBJ1-2
CASSPATSRYTF
>NA|TRBV4-1|TRBJ2-3
CASSQEGSGRAYTDTQYF
>NA|TRBV11-3|TRBJ2-7
CASRGERYEQYF
>NA|TRBV18|TRBJ1-2
CASSPDPGHYTF
>NA|TRBV7-6|TRBJ1-4
CASSSGTGGEKLFF
>NA|TRBV5-1|TRBJ2-3
CASSLASATDTQYF
>NA|TRBV5-5|TRBJ1-2
CASSRGQVIVNGYTF
>NA|TRBV6-5|TRBJ2-1
CASRLAGGSEQFF
>NA|TRBV6-5|TRBJ2-2
CASSPAGAVGELFF
>NA|TRBV5-5|TRBJ2-5
CASSLSSGSRGKTQYF
>NA|TRBV10-3|TRBJ1-5
CAISESVGTHQPQHF